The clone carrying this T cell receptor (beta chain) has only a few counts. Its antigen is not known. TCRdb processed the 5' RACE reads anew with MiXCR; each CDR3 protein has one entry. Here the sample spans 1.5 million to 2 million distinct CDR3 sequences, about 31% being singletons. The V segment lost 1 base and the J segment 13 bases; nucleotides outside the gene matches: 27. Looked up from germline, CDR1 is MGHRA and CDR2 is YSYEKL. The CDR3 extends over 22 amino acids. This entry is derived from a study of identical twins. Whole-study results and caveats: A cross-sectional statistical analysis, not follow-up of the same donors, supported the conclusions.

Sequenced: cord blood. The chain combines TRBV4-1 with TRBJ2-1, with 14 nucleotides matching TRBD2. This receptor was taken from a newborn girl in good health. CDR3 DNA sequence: TGCGCCAGCAGCCAAGTTCCTTACCCCACCGGGACTAGCGGGAGAGGGGGCTTAAGACAGTTCTTC. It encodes CASSQVPYPTGTSGRGGLRQFF.